The TCR beta chain described here comes from a study of metastatic and nonmetastatic thyroid tumors. The wider study: Comparative analysis of repertoires was undertaken across blood and tumor or nodule tissue obtained from malignant and benign thyroid patients. Overall study results and limits: Malignant tumors reportedly showed significantly higher TCR beta diversity than benign nodules in both blood and tumor.

Thyroid surgery took place with no prior treatment in any patient. Germline V gene data show CDR1 as SEHNR and CDR2 as FQNEAQ (reference sequence). V gave up 5 bases and J gave up 5 bases; unmatched junction bases: 5. CDR3 length equals 13 residues. Original processing notes: Clinicopathological groups supplied CDR3 differences that were used to build a distant-metastasis classifier for papillary thyroid cancer. TCRdb re-analyzed the PCR reads through MiXCR. The V and J calls reflect TCRdb's pipeline rather than the authors' work. The sample has some 19,000 clones, around 25% seen once; the top ten hold about 3.5%. Worth noting for this clone: Its target is not known.

The V and J genes are TRBV7-9 and TRBJ1-2; 7 positions agree with TRBD1. This TCR was recovered from a male donor with papillary thyroid cancer or a benign thyroid nodule (not recorded which). Some clones in this sample may be carry-over from other donors' samples. The sequencing sample was made of blood. This CDR3 reads CASSPGTDYGYTF. CDR3 sequence (DNA): TGTGCCAGCAGCCCCGGGACAGATTATGGCTACACCTTC.